These 32 T cell receptor beta chains were all obtained from the same sample, sequenced in a study of cytomegalovirus exposure and HLA in healthy donors. PCR employed 60 Vbeta and 13 Jbeta primers. TCRdb's copy holds only in-frame clones and misses some; the assay was immunoSEQ multiplex PCR. The sample contains under 200,000 clones, more than 65% of which appear only once. Sequencing was done on a sample of PBMCs. The source of these receptors is a man over 45 in good health and CMV-seropositive.

This clone was detected only a few times. DNA of the CDR3: TGCGCCAGCAGCCAAGACGGACAGGGTTCCTACGAGCAGTACGTC. Encoded protein: CASSQDGQGSYEQYV. The chain has TRBV4-3 and TRBJ2-7; TRBD1 aligns across 8 bases. Trimming at V came to 0 bases and at J to 1 base, leaving 2 bases not matched to a gene. This CDR3 region has 15 residues. The germline V gene has CDR1 LGHNA and CDR2 YSLEER.

The CDR3 DNA follows: TGTGCCAGCAGCCAAACGAACAGGGGGGATTCGGAAGCTTTCTTT. Protein: CASSQTNRGDSEAFF. This rearrangement joins TRBV5-4 to TRBJ1-1; 8 bases match TRBD1. V was clipped by 4 bases and J by 8 bases; unmatched bases: 13. CDR1 is SGHNT, CDR2 YYREEE, per germline (reference sequence). This CDR3 is 15 amino acids long.

The chain recombines TRBV12-5 with TRBJ1-1, with D possibly TRBD1 on 5 matching bases. Trimming removed 0 bases from V and 6 bases from J, with 20 bases in between. Germline CDR1 and CDR2: LGHNT and FRNRAP. CDR3 length: 17 amino acids. This chain's CDR3 is CASGLVHGAPLLPEAFF. The CDR3, as DNA: TGTGCTAGTGGTTTGGTACATGGGGCACCCCTTCTCCCTGAAGCTTTCTTT.

The gene calls are TRBV27 and TRBJ2-1; D not certain. The CDR3 runs 16 residues. In germline, CDR1 is MNHEY, CDR2 SMNVEV (reference sequence). V was trimmed by 6 bases and J by 3 bases, leaving 18 bases between them. The CDR3, as DNA: TGTGCCAGCAGGGTACAGTTTTCTCTATTCTACAATGAGCAGTTCTTC. Translating gives CASRVQFSLFYNEQFF.

The chain has TRBV19 and TRBJ1-5; weak D call: TRBD1 (6 bases). CDR3 length equals 15 residues. Germline V gene data show CDR1 as LNHDA and CDR2 as SQIVND (reference sequence). Trimming stripped 2 bases from V and 5 bases from J, with 13 bases between. The CDR3 is CASSIRGGQHQPQHF. CDR3 bases: TGTGCCAGTAGTATAAGGGGGGGGCAGCATCAGCCCCAGCATTTT. Full variable domain (rest looked up from reference TRBV19 and TRBJ1-5): DGGITQSPKYLFRKEGQNVTLSCEQNLNHDAMYWYRQDPGQGLRLIYYSQIVNDFQKGDIAEGYSVSREKKESFPLTVTSAQKNPTAFYLCASSIRGGQHQPQHFGDGTRLSIL.

The gene calls are TRBV5-1 and TRBJ1-2; D not certain. From germline, CDR1 is SGHRS and CDR2 YFSETQ. Trimming left V 4 bases short and J 4 bases short, with 11 bases between. The CDR3 totals 13 residues. The CDR3 loop reads CASSASQVYGYTF. CDR3 coding DNA: TGCGCCAGCAGCGCCTCGCAGGTCTATGGCTACACCTTC.

This sequence joins TRBV10-3 and TRBJ2-1, with a tentative D call TRBD1 (5 bases). CDR1 is ENHRY and CDR2 is SYGVKD in the germline V gene. Trimming removed 6 bases at V and 3 bases at J, with 12 bases between. The CDR3 extends over 14 amino acids. CDR3 in amino acids: CAISAKTDYNEQFF. The CDR3, as DNA: TGTGCCATCAGCGCAAAGACAGACTACAATGAGCAGTTCTTC.

Only one count was recorded for this clone. The rearrangement uses TRBV18 and TRBJ1-1, with 8 bases lining up with TRBD1. Trimming cost V 4 bases and J 5 bases; bases outside gene matches: 9. Germline loops: CDR1 KGHSH, CDR2 LQKENI. This CDR3 region has 15 residues. CDR3 bases: TGTGCCAGCTCACGGGTGGACAGGGTAGAAACTGAAGCTTTCTTT. Residues: CASSRVDRVETEAFF.

The chain is built from TRBV11-2 and TRBJ1-6; possibly TRBD1 for D (5 bases). Between the trimmed V and J ends, which lost 0 bases and 4 bases, there was a span of 10 bases. The CDR3 has 16 amino acids. The germline V gene encodes CDR1 SGHAT and CDR2 FQNNGV. The chain's CDR3 is CASSLESGTYNSPLHF. The CDR3 DNA sequence: TGTGCCAGCAGCTTAGAATCGGGGACTTATAATTCACCCCTCCACTTT.

The chain carries TRBV5-6 and TRBJ2-7; D may be TRBD1 (6 bases). The CDR3 is 13 amino acids. V lost 0 bases and J lost 3, with 7 bases in between. The germline V gene encodes CDR1 SGHDT and CDR2 YYEEEE. The CDR3 reads CASSLAQGYEQYF. The DNA for the CDR3 is TGTGCCAGCAGCTTGGCACAGGGCTACGAGCAGTACTTC.

The table lists this clone with a count of one. The chain recombines TRBV5-1 with TRBJ1-1, with 10 bases lining up with TRBD1. This CDR3 is 15 amino acids long. The J segment lost 0 bases and the V segment lost 4 bases, leaving 3 bases of the junction unmatched. From germline, CDR1 is SGHRS and CDR2 YFSETQ. The DNA of the CDR3 is TGCGCCAGCAGCGCGGGACAGGGGATGAACACTGAAGCTTTCTTT. Its protein is CASSAGQGMNTEAFF. The complete variable domain, with remaining parts taken from reference TRBV5-1 and TRBJ1-1, reads KAGVTQTPRYLIKTRGQQVTLSCSPISGHRSVSWYQQTPGQGLQFLFEYFSETQRNKGNFPGRFSGRQFSNSRSEMNVSTLELGDSALYLCASSAGQGMNTEAFFGQGTRLTVV.

This clone appeared a few times. The J gene is TRBJ2-5, the V gene TRBV27, with 8 bases identical to TRBD1. The length of the CDR3 is 16 residues. CDR1 is MNHEY and CDR2 is SMNVEV in the germline V gene (reference sequence). J was trimmed by 5 bases and V by 0 bases; bases with no gene match: 8. The CDR3 coding sequence is TGTGCCAGCAGTTTATCTTTCCGGACAGGGCACGAGACCCAGTACTTC. It codes for CASSLSFRTGHETQYF.

The chain combines TRBV6-1 with TRBJ2-5; weak D call: TRBD1 (5 bases). V was trimmed by 2 bases and J by 3 bases, leaving 13 bases between them. The germline gives CDR1 MNHNS, CDR2 SASEGT. This CDR3 spans 15 amino acids. Here the CDR3 reads CASSESRIGEETQYF. The CDR3 DNA reads as TGTGCCAGCAGTGAAAGTCGGATAGGGGAAGAGACCCAGTACTTC.

The chain uses TRBV9 and TRBJ2-3, with D perhaps matching TRBD1 (5 bases). This CDR3 is built from 13 residues. Germline V CDR1 and CDR2: SGDLS, YYNGEE. The V gene lost 4 bases and the J gene lost 2 bases, with 8 bases spanning the gap. This CDR3 reads CASSRQTTDTQYF. The CDR3 DNA sequence: TGTGCCAGCAGCCGACAGACCACAGATACGCAGTATTTT. Based on the CDR3 plus reference TRBV9 and TRBJ2-3, the full variable domain is DSGVTQTPKHLITATGQRVTLRCSPRSGDLSVYWYQQSLDQGLQFLIQYYNGEERAKGNILERFSAQQFPDLHSELNLSSLELGDSALYFCASSRQTTDTQYFGPGTRLTVL.

This chain connects TRBV5-5 to TRBJ2-1; D perhaps matches TRBD2 (6 bases). V lost 6 bases, J lost 7 bases, and 17 bases lay in between. Germline CDR1 is SGHKS and CDR2 is YYEKEE (reference sequence). This CDR3 contains 14 residues. The CDR3 DNA follows: TGTGCCAGCATTAACGGGGGTGGGCGAAATGAGCAGTTCTTC. Translation gives CASINGGGRNEQFF.

This clone was seen only a few times. This chain uses TRBV27 with TRBJ1-6, with D unresolved. The V gene's germline CDR1 is MNHEY and CDR2 SMNVEV (reference sequence). The CDR3 has 13 amino acids. V lost 3 bases and J lost 7, with 7 bases in between. In nucleotides, the CDR3 is TGTGCCAGCAGTTTGAGGGAGAATTCACCCCTCCACTTT. Translating gives CASSLRENSPLHF.

The chain employs TRBV7-8 and TRBJ2-1; 9 bases agree with TRBD2. CDR1 and CDR2 (germline): SGHVS, FQNEAQ. The CDR3 is made up of 16 amino acids. V trimming: 1 base; J trimming: 3 bases; junction bases outside the gene matches: 4. The CDR3 here is CASSLEWRGGYNEQFF. DNA of the CDR3: TGTGCCAGCAGCTTAGAGTGGCGGGGGGGCTACAATGAGCAGTTCTTC.

This clone was detected a few times. The chain recombines TRBV2 with TRBJ2-7, with 7 bases matching TRBD1. CDR1 is SNHLY and CDR2 is FYNNEI in the germline V gene. The CDR3 runs 14 residues. With V trimmed by 5 bases and J by 0 bases, 4 bases remained unmatched. In DNA, the CDR3 is TGTGCCAGCAGTAGGGACAGAGGCTCCTACGAGCAGTACTTC. Its protein product is CASSRDRGSYEQYF.

This clone was observed a few times. CDR3 DNA sequence: TGTGCCAGCAGCCAAGGGCTACGCGGGGACTCCGCAGATACGCAGTATTTT. It specifies CASSQGLRGDSADTQYF. V is TRBV11-3 and J is TRBJ2-3; possibly TRBD2 for D (6 bases). The V end was cut by 5 bases, the J end by 4 bases, with 22 bases between. From germline, CDR1 is SGHNT and CDR2 YENEEA. This CDR3 comprises 17 residues.

J is TRBJ1-5 and V is TRBV2, with 10 bases aligning to TRBD1. The V segment lost 7 bases and the J segment 6 bases; nucleotides outside the gene matches: 9. Germline V CDR1 and CDR2: SNHLY, FYNNEI. There are 15 residues in the CDR3. The CDR3 bases are TGTGCCAGCACTGGTGGGACAGGGGTGAGTCAGCCCCAGCATTTT. This sequence encodes CASTGGTGVSQPQHF.

The chain combines TRBV11-3 with TRBJ2-5; TRBD2 matches at 7 bases. The germline CDR1 and CDR2 sequences are SGHNT and YENEEA. The V segment lost 5 bases and the J segment 0 bases; nucleotides outside the gene matches: 18. CDR3 size: 19 residues. CDR3 coding DNA: TGTGCCAGCAGCCCGAGGCAACTGGCGGGGGTCCTGTACCAAGAGACCCAGTACTTC. It codes for CASSPRQLAGVLYQETQYF.

This clone was recorded a few times. The genes are TRBV2 and TRBJ2-1, with TRBD2 identical over 10 bases. The junction had 15 bases not matched to a gene; V was cut back by 2 bases and J by 8 bases. Germline CDR1 SNHLY, CDR2 FYNNEI. The CDR3 runs 18 residues. The CDR3 DNA reads as TGTGCCAGCAGTGAATCACTCGAGGCTAGCGGGAGTTTCGATGAGCAGTTCTTC. Translating gives CASSESLEASGSFDEQFF.

This sequence joins TRBV11-2 and TRBJ2-3, with D maybe TRBD1 (5 bases). The CDR3 sequence is 13 residues long. V lost 5 bases and J lost 10, with 16 bases in between. Germline V gene sequence: CDR1 SGHAT, CDR2 FQNNGV. The CDR3: CASSPTEVGSQYF. For the CDR3, the DNA is TGTGCCAGCAGCCCGACAGAGGTGGGCTCGCAGTATTTT.

V usage is TRBV6-1 and J usage is TRBJ1-1, with 8 nucleotides matching TRBD1. CDR1 and CDR2 from the germline V gene are MNHNS and SASEGT. The CDR3 is 14 residues long. J gave up 5 bases and V 6 bases, and 8 bases lay outside the gene matches. The CDR3: CASSLSGGRTEAFF. The CDR3 nucleotides read TGTGCCAGCAGCTTATCAGGGGGCAGGACTGAAGCTTTCTTT.

CDR3: CASSASRDRVNSPLHF. The CDR3 bases are TGCGCCAGCAGCGCGTCCCGGGACAGGGTTAATTCACCCCTCCACTTT. This rearrangement joins TRBV5-1 to TRBJ1-6; 9 bases line up with TRBD1. The ends lost 4 bases at V and 6 bases at J; junction bases unmatched: 8. CDR3 size: 16 residues. From germline, CDR1 is SGHRS and CDR2 YFSETQ.

The chain couples TRBV5-1 to TRBJ2-7; 7 nucleotides align to TRBD1. The CDR3 extends over 15 amino acids. The V segment lost 6 bases and the J segment 0 bases; nucleotides outside the gene matches: 9. The germline V gene encodes CDR1 SGHRS and CDR2 YFSETQ. The CDR3 loop is CASKPWTGSSYEQYF. The CDR3 coding sequence is TGCGCCAGCAAGCCCTGGACAGGTAGCTCCTACGAGCAGTACTTC.

The V gene is TRBV19, the J gene TRBJ2-5; perhaps TRBD2 as D (5 bases). CDR3 length: 15 amino acids. V lost 6 bases and J 1 base, leaving 15 bases between the germline ends. The germline CDR1 and CDR2 sequences are LNHDA and SQIVND (reference sequence). This CDR3 reads CASRPEGGLQETQYF. The DNA for the CDR3 is TGTGCCAGTAGACCCGAAGGCGGGCTCCAAGAGACCCAGTACTTC.

V is TRBV6-5 and J is TRBJ1-4; maybe TRBD1 (5 bases). CDR3 length: 14 residues. Trimming removed 0 bases from V and 5 bases from J, with 7 bases in between. Germline assignment: CDR1 MNHEY and CDR2 SVGAGI. The DNA of the CDR3 is TGTGCCAGCAGTTACTCAGGGGCCAATGAAAAACTGTTTTTT. It translates to CASSYSGANEKLFF.

This clone was observed a handful of times. The CDR3 DNA follows: TGTGCCAGCAGCTGGGGGGGACTAGCGGGAGTGGCCGGGGAGCTGTTTTTT. Protein: CASSWGGLAGVAGELFF. The chain has TRBV7-9 and TRBJ2-2, with TRBD2 identical over 14 bases. Per the germline V gene, CDR1 is SEHNR and CDR2 is FQNEAQ (reference sequence). CDR3 length: 17 residues. The V gene end was trimmed by 4 bases and the J gene end by 6 bases; junction bases not matched to a gene: 7.

The chain carries TRBV2 and TRBJ2-3, with TRBD1 matching 7 bases. Germline V CDR1 and CDR2: SNHLY, FYNNEI. V dropped 4 bases and J dropped 0; count of bases not matched to a gene: 7. This CDR3 is built from 16 residues. The CDR3 sequence is CASSAGTVSSTDTQYF. In nucleotides, the CDR3 is TGTGCCAGCAGTGCGGGGACAGTGTCTAGCACAGATACGCAGTATTTT.

CDR3 sequence: CASSHGQRVPLHF. The CDR3 nucleotides are TGTGCCAGCAGCCATGGACAGCGAGTCCCCCTCCACTTT. The chain employs TRBV5-4 and TRBJ1-6; perhaps TRBD1 as D (6 bases). In germline, CDR1 is SGHNT, CDR2 YYREEE (reference sequence). V dropped 4 bases and J dropped 13 bases, with 15 bases sitting between them. The CDR3 consists of 13 residues.

The genes are TRBV9 and TRBJ2-7, with unresolved D. Looked up from germline, CDR1 is SGDLS and CDR2 is YYNGEE. This CDR3 has 10 residues. Trimming stripped 8 bases from V and 3 bases from J, with 6 bases between. The CDR3 region has the DNA TGTGCCAGGAGAGACTACGAGCAGTACGTC. It yields the protein CARRDYEQYV.